These 9 T cell receptor beta chains originate from one sample sequenced in a study of cytomegalovirus exposure and HLA in healthy donors. PCR employed 60 Vbeta and 13 Jbeta primers. This table comes from immunoSEQ multiplex PCR, and its TCRdb copy is limited to in-frame clones, with some not included. Of 99,000 or so clones in the sample, about 15% are singletons; the top ten hold 0.83%. The sequenced sample was PBMCs. All receptors come from a female donor in good health and CMV-seronegative.

This clone was observed a handful of times. The genes are TRBV7-2 and TRBJ2-7; 7 bases agree with TRBD2. Germline assignment: CDR1 SGHTA and CDR2 FQGNSA. This CDR3 contains 16 residues. The J segment lost 0 bases and the V segment lost 4 bases, leaving 9 bases of the junction unmatched. CDR3 protein: CASSWASGPSSYEQYF. CDR3 DNA sequence: TGTGCCAGCAGCTGGGCTAGCGGACCCAGCTCCTACGAGCAGTACTTC.

This clone was detected a few times. J is TRBJ2-3 and V is TRBV9; D ambiguous. The germline V gene encodes CDR1 SGDLS and CDR2 YYNGEE. Trimming shortened V by 0 bases and J by 2 bases, and 10 bases separated the two germline ends. CDR3 length equals 15 residues. The DNA for the CDR3 is TGTGCCAGCAGCGTAGTCGGCGGTACCACAGATACGCAGTATTTT. It specifies CASSVVGGTTDTQYF.

This clone was detected only once. The chain carries TRBV10-1 and TRBJ2-7; 9 bases line up with TRBD2. The CDR3 contains 14 residues. Germline CDR1 reads WNHNN; CDR2 reads SYGVQD (reference sequence). V lost 3 bases to trimming and J lost 6 bases; unmatched junction nucleotides: 6. The CDR3 here is CASSDSTRGGEQYF. The CDR3 region has the DNA TGCGCCAGCAGTGACTCCACGCGGGGGGGCGAGCAGTACTTC.

This chain links TRBV5-1 with TRBJ2-7; 10 bases match TRBD1. In germline, CDR1 is SGHRS, CDR2 YFSETQ. The CDR3 runs to 12 residues. J lost 11 bases, V lost 4 bases, and 6 bases had no gene match. This chain's CDR3 is CASSADRGLEYF. DNA for the CDR3: TGCGCCAGCAGCGCAGACAGGGGGCTTGAGTACTTC. The full variable domain, its missing parts supplied by reference TRBV5-1 and TRBJ2-7, is KAGVTQTPRYLIKTRGQQVTLSCSPISGHRSVSWYQQTPGQGLQFLFEYFSETQRNKGNFPGRFSGRQFSNSRSEMNVSTLELGDSALYLCASSADRGLEYFGPGTRLTVT.

This clone was seen more than once but under ten times. This chain uses TRBV4-3 with TRBJ2-1, with D tentatively TRBD2 (5 bases). Trimming left V 0 bases short and J 2 bases short, with 14 bases between. CDR1 is LGHNA and CDR2 is YSLEER in the germline V gene. The CDR3 spans 17 residues. The CDR3 DNA reads as TGCGCCAGCAGCCAAGAATTATCCGGGATCCCCTACAATGAGCAGTTCTTC. As protein: CASSQELSGIPYNEQFF.

The chain employs TRBV4-2 and TRBJ2-1; TRBD2 matches at 14 bases. The V segment lost 0 bases and the J segment 6 bases; nucleotides outside the gene matches: 7. Per the germline V gene, CDR1 is LGHNA and CDR2 is YNFKEQ. CDR3 size: 18 residues. CDR3 residues: CASSQETTSGRAFNEQFF. The DNA of the CDR3 is TGTGCCAGCAGCCAAGAGACGACTAGCGGGAGGGCCTTCAATGAGCAGTTCTTC.

This clone was picked up a small number of times. V and J are TRBV10-3 and TRBJ1-1; tentatively, D is TRBD1 (5 bases). This CDR3 contains 14 residues. From germline, CDR1 is ENHRY and CDR2 SYGVKD. Trimming shortened V by 6 bases and J by 3 bases, and 14 bases separated the two germline ends. CDR3: CAIRGDLRDTEAFF. The DNA for the CDR3 is TGTGCCATCAGGGGGGACTTGAGGGACACTGAAGCTTTCTTT.

This chain joins TRBV21-1 and TRBJ1-2. TRBV21-1 is annotated as a pseudogene. The CDR3 has 13 residues. CDR3 in amino acids: CASSYRAPYGYTF. CDR3 nucleotide sequence: TGTGCCAGCAGCTATCGAGCCCCCTATGGCTACACCTTC.

This clone turned up a few times. The chain has TRBV7-2 and TRBJ1-1; 9 bases fit TRBD1. With V trimmed by 5 bases and J by 4 bases, 5 bases remained unmatched. The germline CDR1 and CDR2 sequences are SGHTA and FQGNSA. The CDR3 spans 14 residues. In DNA form, the CDR3 reads TGTGCCAGCAGCCCCGACAGGGGGAGCACTGAAGCTTTCTTT. Residues: CASSPDRGSTEAFF.